The rows below give T cell receptor beta chains drawn from one sample of a study of blood T cell repertoires in COVID-19. Profiled with immunoSEQ multiplex PCR; TCRdb holds only in-frame clones, not every one. The sample lists about 160,000 clones, roughly 90% seen once, with 5% to 8.5% in the top ten. Input material: PBMCs or T cells enriched from blood (not recorded which). Receptors originate from a woman in her 50s who had recovered from COVID-19. CDR3s include the opening cysteine and the closing phenylalanine or tryptophan. The D gene is left open where the match is weak. Some rows mark clone size as missing; the rest say once, few, many or name a class of expanded clone.

V,size,J,D,DNA,CDR3
TRBV18,.,TRBJ2-1,TRBD2,TGTGCCAGCTCACCTTTGGGACTAGCGGGGGATGGCAAGCAGTTCTTC,CASSPLGLAGDGKQFF
TRBV19,.,TRBJ1-1,TRBD1,TGTGCCAGTAGTATCGGGACAGGGAGGAACACTGAAGCTTTCTTT,CASSIGTGRNTEAFF
TRBV6-1,once,TRBJ2-1,.,TGTGCCAGCAGTGAATCGTGGCCCCCAGGTGAGCAGTTCTTC,CASSESWPPGEQFF
TRBV12-3/TRBV12-4,.,TRBJ2-1,.,TGTGCCAGCAGTTTAGCCGACAGCGCTGAGCAGTTCTTC,CASSLADSAEQFF
TRBV7-9,.,TRBJ2-7,TRBD1,TGTGCCAGCAGCTTAGCACAGGGGACCTACGAGCAGTACTTC,CASSLAQGTYEQYF
TRBV11-2,once,TRBJ2-4,TRBD1,TGTGCCAGCAGCTTAGGGACAGGGAGAATTCAGTACTTC,CASSLGTGRIQYF
TRBV19,.,TRBJ1-5,.,TGTGCCAGTAGTATAAGTCGGGGAAATCAGCCCCAGCATTTT,CASSISRGNQPQHF
TRBV6-1,.,TRBJ1-1,.,TGTGCCAGCAGTGAAACTGACAAGGTTCGAAAAAACACTGAAGCTTTCTTT,CASSETDKVRKNTEAFF
TRBV9,.,TRBJ1-3,.,TGTGCCAGCAGCGTAGGAGGGCTCTCTGGAAACACCATATATTTT,CASSVGGLSGNTIYF
TRBV4-1,.,TRBJ2-1,.,TGCGCCAGCAGCCAAGGAGTGTGGGAGTATGAGCAGTTCTTC,CASSQGVWEYEQFF
TRBV5-1,.,TRBJ1-2,TRBD1,TGCGCCAGCAGGAGCTTTACAGGGGTAGTCAACTATGGCTACACCTTC,CASRSFTGVVNYGYTF
TRBV4-1,.,TRBJ1-1,.,TGCGCCAGCAGCCAAGATCCCCGGGAAAGGCACACTGAAGCTTTCTTT,CASSQDPRERHTEAFF
TRBV6-4,.,TRBJ1-2,.,TGTGCCAGCAGCAAGGGGGAAGGTGCTGGCTACACCTTC,CASSKGEGAGYTF
TRBV19,.,TRBJ2-2,TRBD2,TGTGCCAGTACGCGTAGCGGGGGTAACACCGGGGAGCTGTTTTTT,CASTRSGGNTGELFF
TRBV20-1,.,TRBJ1-2,.,TGCAGTGCTAGTCGAACGGGTTCACCCTATGGCTACACCTTC,CSASRTGSPYGYTF
TRBV5-1,.,TRBJ1-4,.,TGCGCCAGCAGCTCCTCTTCAACTAATGAAAAACTGTTTTTT,CASSSSSTNEKLFF
TRBV7-2,few,TRBJ2-1,.,TGTGCCAGCAGCTTAAACTCTCTAAGAGAGCAGTTCTTC,CASSLNSLREQFF
TRBV24-1,.,TRBJ2-2,.,TGTGCCACCAGTGATCCCCGGACACAGACCGGGGAGCTGTTTTTT,CATSDPRTQTGELFF
TRBV5-1,.,TRBJ2-5,TRBD2,TGCGCCAGCAGCTCGGGACGGGGAGGGCAAGAGACCCAGTACTTC,CASSSGRGGQETQYF
TRBV11-3,.,TRBJ2-2,.,TGTGCCAGCAGCCCCAGAGGGGGGGAGCTGTTTTTT,CASSPRGGELFF
TRBV21-1,.,TRBJ2-1,.,TGTGCCAGCAGCAAAGGGGGGACTCTCTTC,CASSKGGTLF
TRBV4-3,.,TRBJ2-3,.,TGCGCCAGCAGCCTGCTAGGACTGGGCACAGATACGCAGTATTTT,CASSLLGLGTDTQYF
TRBV11-3,.,TRBJ1-4,.,TGTGCCAGCAGCTTAGGTTCTCGGCGGCTTAATGAAAAACTGTTTTTT,CASSLGSRRLNEKLFF
TRBV6-5,.,TRBJ2-1,.,TGTGCCAGCAGGCCCAAGGGAGGCAATGAGCAGTTCTTC,CASRPKGGNEQFF
TRBV6-2/TRBV6-3,.,TRBJ2-5,TRBD1,TGTGCCAGCAGCCTCGGGACAGCCCAAGAGACCCAGTACTTC,CASSLGTAQETQYF
TRBV4-3,.,TRBJ1-1,.,TGCGCCAGCAGCCAACAGGAGGGGATGAACACTGAAGCTTTCTTT,CASSQQEGMNTEAFF
TRBV9,.,TRBJ2-7,TRBD2,TGTGCCAGCAGCGTAGCTAGCGGGGGTTACGAGCAGTACTTC,CASSVASGGYEQYF
TRBV25-1,.,TRBJ1-2,TRBD1,TGTGCCAGCAGTGAATATAGTGACAGGGGTGGCTACACCTTC,CASSEYSDRGGYTF
TRBV3-1/TRBV3-2,.,TRBJ2-3,.,TGTGCCAGCAGCCAAGAGGCGTGGGCAGAAAGGTACACAGATACGCAGTATTTT,CASSQEAWAERYTDTQYF